This TCR beta chain was obtained from a study of T cell responses to AZD1222 COVID-19 vaccine. For the study at large: Second-dose intervals of approximately 4 or approximately 12 weeks were pooled.

Germline assignment: CDR1 MNHEY and CDR2 SVGAGI. The CDR3 spans 13 residues. V shed 10 bases and J shed 1 base, with 13 bases lying between them. Sequenced by immunoSEQ multiplex PCR; TCRdb stores in-frame clones only, minus some. The table records roughly 150,000 clones, around 90% of them present only once. To note about this clone: Its antigen is not known.

Study-wide results and limits: CD4 TCRs linked to vaccination spanned spike, dominating at 160-218 and 743-854. In all cases, repertoires were sampled only after the peak T cell response. The study found Spike-specific TCR breadth and depth rose after two AZD1222 doses.

This sequence was found in an adult in good health. The specimen was peripheral blood, collected on day 0 of AZD1222 vaccination. V is TRBV6-5 and J is TRBJ1-1; D is undetermined. DNA of the CDR3: TGTGCCAACCGACGGGTAACGAACACTGAAGCTTTCTTT. Translating it yields CANRRVTNTEAFF.